Listed here are 25 T cell receptor beta chains from one sample, sequenced in a study of CD8+CD57+ T cells in acquired aplastic anemia. Investigators profiled TCR beta VDJ and CDR3 from genomic DNA template. TCRdb fed the reads into MiXCR, producing one record per CDR3 protein. Here the sample spans about 400,000 distinct CDR3 sequences, 55% to 70% being singletons. The sequencing input was sorted CD4+, CD8+, or CD8+CD57+ T cells (not recorded which) from PBMCs. Receptors originate from a human donor in good health, serving as a control.

Worth noting for this clonotype: The conserved final phenylalanine or tryptophan is absent from the CDR3, which likely points to a read error. It is unclear where the CDR3 begins or ends on the DNA, so no DNA is shown, and the CDR3 is as TCRdb lists it. The chain has TRBV20-1 and TRBJ2-4; TRBD1 is the table's D call and was not checked against the DNA. Ends included, the CDR3 has 14 residues. The germline gives CDR1 DFQATT, CDR2 SNEGSKA (reference sequence). CDR3 sequence: CSARGTGGVTIRYS.

This clonotype was recorded many times. The gene calls are TRBV20-1 and TRBJ2-1; D possibly corresponds to TRBD2 (5 bases). CDR1 and CDR2 from the germline V gene are DFQATT and SNEGSKA (reference sequence). CDR3 size: 11 residues. The V end lost 8 bases, the J end lost 5 bases, and 10 bases lay between the germline ends. The CDR3 loop reads CSTGGNNEQFF. In nucleotides, the CDR3 is TGCAGTACCGGAGGAAACAATGAGCAGTTCTTC.

V and J are TRBV7-2 and TRBJ2-7, with D tentatively TRBD1 or TRBD2 (6 bases each). The V end lost 3 bases, the J end lost 3 bases, and 27 bases lay between the germline ends. Germline CDR1 SGHTA, CDR2 FQGNSA. The CDR3 length is 19 residues. The CDR3 sequence is CASSFFVSGGAIKDYEQYF. CDR3 coding DNA: TGTGCCAGCAGCTTTTTCGTATCCGGGGGCGCGATTAAGGACTACGAGCAGTACTTC. The variable domain in full, completed from reference TRBV7-2 and TRBJ2-7, reads GAGVSQSPSNKVTEKGKDVELRCDPISGHTALYWYRQSLGQGLEFLIYFQGNSAPDKSGLPSDRFSAERTGGSVSTLTIQRTQQEDSAVYLCASSFFVSGGAIKDYEQYFGPGTRLTVT.

The chain couples TRBV7-9 to TRBJ2-6; the match to TRBD1 covers 7 bases. V gave up 6 bases and J gave up 0 bases; unmatched junction bases: 8. Germline values: CDR1 SEHNR, CDR2 FQNEAQ (reference sequence). The CDR3 contains 17 residues. The CDR3 spells CASRLGQPNSGANVLTF. DNA of the CDR3: TGTGCCAGCAGACTGGGACAGCCAAACTCTGGGGCCAACGTCCTGACTTTC.

This clonotype was seen at least ten times. The genes are TRBV19 and TRBJ1-2; D is perhaps TRBD1 (5 bases). This CDR3 has 14 amino acids. Trimming removed 4 bases from V and 5 bases from J, with 14 bases in between. Looked up from germline, CDR1 is LNHDA and CDR2 is SQIVND (reference sequence). In DNA form, the CDR3 reads TGTGCCAGTAGTACGCCCGGTACAGGATATGGCTACACCTTC. Translation: CASSTPGTGYGYTF.

There are many counts of this clonotype. This rearrangement joins TRBV6-5 to TRBJ2-3, with TRBD1 matching 9 bases. The CDR3 totals 17 residues. In germline, CDR1 is MNHEY, CDR2 SVGAGI. V shed 2 bases, J shed 0 bases, and the junction held 6 bases outside the gene matches. The chain's CDR3 is CASSYPGQGSSTDTQYF. CDR3 nucleotides: TGTGCCAGCAGTTACCCTGGACAGGGGTCAAGCACAGATACGCAGTATTTT.

This clonotype was recorded once. This chain links TRBV3-1 with TRBJ1-1; D remains ambiguous. The germline gives CDR1 LGHDT, CDR2 YNNKEL (reference sequence). With 0 bases removed from V and 3 bases from J, the gap between germline ends came to 11 bases. The CDR3 has 15 residues. The CDR3 nucleotides are TGTGCCAGCAGCCAAGATGGGTCGTGGTACACTGAAGCTTTCTTT. Residues: CASSQDGSWYTEAFF.

In DNA, the CDR3 is TGTGCCAGCAGCTTACTCCGAGAGACCCAGTACTTC. It translates to CASSLLRETQYF. The genes are TRBV7-9 and TRBJ2-5; D unclear. CDR3 length: 12 amino acids. Germline CDR1 SEHNR, CDR2 FQNEAQ (reference sequence). Trimming left V 2 bases short and J 4 bases short, with 5 bases between.

The chain couples TRBV20-1 to TRBJ1-5; D is undetermined. Germline V CDR1 and CDR2: DFQATT, SNEGSKA (reference sequence). V was trimmed by 3 bases and J by 4 bases, leaving 16 bases between them. CDR3 length: 15 residues. The CDR3 sequence is CSASGDYRANQPQHF. CDR3 nucleotides: TGCAGTGCTAGCGGAGACTATCGGGCAAATCAGCCCCAGCATTTT.

Concerning this clonotype itself: One junction end does not reproduce the germline sequence, and a read error may be involved. The chain employs TRBV7-2 and TRBJ2-7, with D perhaps TRBD1 or TRBD2 (5 bases each). Germline-derived CDR1 and CDR2 are SGHTA and FQGNSA. The CDR3 covers 15 residues. CDR3 in amino acids: CATSRAGAGGFGQYF. CDR3 DNA: TGTGCCACCAGCAGGGCCGGGGCCGGCGGGTTCGGGCAGTACTTC.

With respect to this clonotype: Given the absence of the conserved phenylalanine or tryptophan at the CDR3 end, a read error is likely. No DNA is shown, since the ends of the CDR3 on it are uncertain; the CDR3 is the one TCRdb lists. The CDR3: CASSECRGAGSRHS. The rearrangement uses TRBV10-2 and TRBJ2-3; TRBD1 is taken as the D call from the table, unchecked against the DNA. From its first to its last residue, the CDR3 has 14 amino acids. The germline gives CDR1 WSHSY, CDR2 SAAADI.

This rearrangement joins TRBV20-1 to TRBJ1-2; no reliable D call. Trimming removed 6 bases at V and 7 bases at J, with 18 bases between. Germline V gene data show CDR1 as DFQATT and CDR2 as SNEGSKA (reference sequence). This CDR3 spans 13 amino acids. This CDR3 reads CSASVNPQFGYTF. The CDR3 DNA sequence: TGCAGTGCCAGCGTAAACCCTCAGTTTGGCTACACCTTC.

This chain connects TRBV7-9 to TRBJ1-4; D is possibly TRBD1 (5 bases). Trimming left V 5 bases short and J 8 bases short, with 24 bases between. The CDR3 loop spans 17 amino acids. Looked up from germline, CDR1 is SEHNR and CDR2 is FQNEAQ (reference sequence). For the CDR3, the DNA is TGTGCCAGCAGCGCCGACAAGGTAGAAGGGGCAACGGAAAAACTGTTTTTT. This sequence encodes CASSADKVEGATEKLFF.

The chain uses TRBV20-1 and TRBJ1-2; D is undetermined. The CDR3 has 14 amino acids. Germline values: CDR1 DFQATT, CDR2 SNEGSKA (reference sequence). V was pared by 2 bases and J by 5 bases, with 15 bases between. The DNA for the CDR3 is TGCAGTGCTAGACGTGCCGGTGCGAAATATGGCTACACCTTC. It specifies CSARRAGAKYGYTF.

The chain has TRBV3-1 and TRBJ1-6; 8 nucleotides match TRBD1. The V gene's germline CDR1 is LGHDT and CDR2 YNNKEL (reference sequence). The CDR3 covers 15 residues. Losses at the gene ends were 6 bases for V and 8 bases for J; bases not matched to a gene: 9. In DNA form, the CDR3 reads TGTGCCAGCAGGTACCTGGGACAGGAAGATTCACCCCTCCACTTT. Its protein is CASRYLGQEDSPLHF.

In regard to this clonotype: Since no conserved phenylalanine or tryptophan closes the CDR3, a read error is the likely cause. The DNA is left out, because the CDR3 cannot be placed on it with certainty; the CDR3 is given as TCRdb lists it. The J gene is TRBJ2-2, the V gene TRBV2; the table names TRBD2, a call not compared with the DNA. With termini counted, the CDR3 has 15 amino acids. Germline CDR1 SNHLY, CDR2 FYNNEI. This chain's CDR3 is CASRVSEVFARHFLN.

This rearrangement joins TRBV14 to TRBJ1-1; D unresolved. This CDR3 region has 13 residues. Trimming removed 2 bases from V and 1 base from J, with 5 bases in between. Germline CDR1 and CDR2: SGHDN and FVKESK. The CDR3 protein is CASSQLWNTEAFF. CDR3 DNA sequence: TGTGCCAGCAGCCAACTGTGGAACACTGAAGCTTTCTTT. Filled out from reference TRBV14 and TRBJ1-1, the complete variable domain reads EAGVTQFPSHSVIEKGQTVTLRCDPISGHDNLYWYRRVMGKEIKFLLHFVKESKQDESGMPNNRFLAERTGGTYSTLKVQPAELEDSGVYFCASSQLWNTEAFFGQGTRLTVV.

On this clonotype itself: The missing conserved phenylalanine or tryptophan at the end of this CDR3 makes a read error likely. The chain is built from TRBV4-1 and TRBJ2-7; 12 positions match TRBD1. The CDR3 is 16 residues long. Germline values: CDR1 MGHRA, CDR2 YSYEKL. After removal of 5 bases from V and 2 bases from J, the junction contained 7 bases not matched to a gene. CDR3 region: CASSGPGQGAPYEQYS. CDR3 coding DNA: TGCGCCAGCAGCGGGCCGGGACAGGGGGCTCCCTACGAGCAGTACTCC.

This clonotype has ten or more counts. V and J are TRBV19 and TRBJ2-1; D not certain. Trimming left V 3 bases short and J 10 bases short, with 10 bases between. Germline values: CDR1 LNHDA, CDR2 SQIVND (reference sequence). The CDR3 totals 12 residues. This chain's CDR3 is CASSIASDEQFF. CDR3 coding DNA: TGTGCCAGTAGTATCGCGTCGGACGAGCAGTTCTTC.

This clonotype was counted ten times or more. A read error may produce the germline difference seen at one junction end. J is TRBJ1-1 and V is TRBV20-1; D unclear. There are 14 residues in the CDR3. The germline V gene encodes CDR1 DFQATT and CDR2 SNEGSKA (reference sequence). CDR3 DNA: TGCAGTGCTGGAGACTGGCGGATGAACACTGAAGCTTTCTTT. Residues: CSAGDWRMNTEAFF.

The chain is built from TRBV10-3 and TRBJ2-7; D gene unclear. V was pared by 2 bases and J by 9 bases, with 11 bases between. This CDR3 spans 12 amino acids. The germline gives CDR1 ENHRY, CDR2 SYGVKD. The CDR3 region is CAISEEDDGQYF. The CDR3 bases are TGTGCCATCAGTGAGGAGGATGACGGGCAGTACTTC.

A word on this clonotype: The CDR3 does not end in the conserved phenylalanine or tryptophan, so this is likely a read error. The DNA is omitted, as the CDR3 cannot be located on it reliably, and the CDR3 follows TCRdb's listing. V usage is TRBV19 and J usage is TRBJ2-7; the table's D call of TRBD1 was not tested on the DNA. The V gene's germline CDR1 is LNHDA and CDR2 SQIVND (reference sequence). With termini counted, the CDR3 has 15 amino acids. The CDR3 here is CASSRGGNQPQQFGD.

This clonotype was recorded at least ten times. The gene calls are TRBV6-5 and TRBJ2-7; 7 positions agree with TRBD1. CDR3 length: 14 residues. Per germline, CDR1 MNHEY and CDR2 SVGAGI. Trimming at V came to 2 bases and at J to 2 bases, leaving 3 bases not matched to a gene. Written as DNA, the CDR3 is TGTGCCAGCAGTTACGGGACAGCCACCTACGAGCAGTACTTC. Its protein product is CASSYGTATYEQYF.

Points on this clonotype: This likely comes from a read error, as the CDR3 has no conserved phenylalanine or tryptophan at its end. The DNA is omitted, as the CDR3 cannot be located on it reliably, and the CDR3 follows TCRdb's listing. The chain employs TRBV2 and TRBJ1-2. Per the germline V gene, CDR1 is SNHLY and CDR2 is FYNNEI. The CDR3 comprises 14 residues, both ends counted. CDR3: CASSGRVGSYGHPL.

In the case of this clonotype: The junction shows a germline mismatch at one end, possibly a read error. The chain uses TRBV2 and TRBJ2-7; D not resolved. Germline V lookup: CDR1 SNHLY, CDR2 FYNNEI. This CDR3 is 15 amino acids long. The CDR3 loop is CASSTSHADTYALYF. The CDR3 coding sequence is TGTGCCAGCAGCACTTCACACGCGGATACCTACGCGCTGTATTTC.